This TCR beta chain was found in a study of monozygotic twins with inflammatory bowel disease. Study-wide results and limits: Especially where disease activity was present, IBD patients had fewer clonotypes in common with others than healthy twins did.

TCRdb re-called the 5' RACE reads and gives one entry per CDR3 protein, without DNA. This sample's table has about 330,000 distinct CDR3 sequences. Total RNA isolation used whole blood (no T cell sorting was performed). A word on this clonotype: Antigen specificity is unknown.

The germline V gene encodes CDR1 SEHNR and CDR2 FQNEAQ (reference sequence). The CDR3 extends over 16 amino acids. The TCR sequence derives from a human donor with ulcerative colitis or Crohn's disease, or a healthy co-twin of an affected twin (not recorded which). The J gene is TRBJ1-5, the V gene TRBV7-9. Sequencing was done on a sample of blood. This chain's CDR3 is CASSLASGTGNQPQHF.